This T cell receptor (beta chain) was captured by sequencing in a study of blood T cell repertoires in COVID-19. About the research overall: Nucleic acid was either cDNA or gDNA, and it came from T cells, B-cell-depleted T cells, or PBMCs.

Germline V gives CDR1 LNHNV, CDR2 YYDKDF (reference sequence). With 0 bases removed from V and 4 bases from J, the gap between germline ends came to 12 bases. The CDR3 is made up of 15 amino acids. Profiled with immunoSEQ multiplex PCR; TCRdb holds only in-frame clones, not every one. In the table there are around 100,000 clones, approximately 69% of which are singletons. The sequence was obtained from a man of 80 years or more with acute or convalescent COVID-19. The chain couples TRBV15 to TRBJ2-5; TRBD1 is a possible D gene (6 bases). Sequencing used peripheral blood. The CDR3 loop reads CATSRESPGVETQYF. The CDR3 region has the DNA TGTGCCACCAGCAGAGAATCACCAGGGGTAGAGACCCAGTACTTC.